Below, 31 T cell receptor beta chains from the same sample are listed, as sequenced in a study of T-cell memory formation after mild COVID-19. A single record per CDR3 protein comes from TCRdb applying MiXCR to the 5' RACE reads. The repertoire includes 450,000 or so distinct CDR3 sequences, 20% to 30% of them detected once, and approximately 12% sits in the top ten. Sequenced material: PBMCs or a T cell subset sorted from them (not recorded which). The origin of the receptors is an adult woman who had mild COVID-19 (a few samples of this study predate the infection). Cell type and time point are not known.

V and J are TRBV5-1 and TRBJ1-1; the match to TRBD1 covers 12 bases. There are 18 residues in the CDR3. Germline V gene data show CDR1 as SGHRS and CDR2 as YFSETQ. V was pared by 5 bases and J by 7 bases, with 18 bases of the junction left unmatched. The DNA of the CDR3 is TGCGCCAGCAGACCGGGACAGGGGGCGGAGATGGATGGCTTTGAAGCTTTCTTT. It is translated as CASRPGQGAEMDGFEAFF.

In its sample, this clonotype was seen a few times. V is TRBV28 and J is TRBJ2-2, with TRBD2 matching 14 bases. Germline assignment: CDR1 MDHEN and CDR2 SYDVKM. CDR3 length: 16 amino acids. With 4 bases clipped from V and 9 bases from J, the junction kept 7 bases outside the gene matches. CDR3 amino acids: CASSWGLAGVRRELFF. CDR3 nucleotide sequence: TGTGCCAGCAGTTGGGGACTAGCGGGAGTTCGGCGGGAGCTGTTTTTT.

This chain connects TRBV5-6 to TRBJ1-6; D gene ambiguous. V lost 1 base to trimming and J lost 5 bases, with 13 bases between them. CDR1 and CDR2 from the germline V gene are SGHDT and YYEEEE. The CDR3 runs to 16 residues. CDR3 nucleotides: TGTGCCAGCAGCTTGAGTCCTTCATTGGATAATTCACCCCTCCACTTT. Encoded protein: CASSLSPSLDNSPLHF.

The chain carries TRBV29-1 and TRBJ2-5; 7 bases fit TRBD1. Germline-derived CDR1 and CDR2 are SQVTM and ANQGSEA. The CDR3 runs to 12 residues. J was trimmed by 3 bases and V by 4 bases; bases with no gene match: 2. The chain's CDR3 is CSVGGQKETQYF. The CDR3 DNA reads as TGCAGCGTTGGGGGACAGAAAGAGACCCAGTACTTC. Filled out from reference TRBV29-1 and TRBJ2-5, the complete variable domain reads SAVISQKPSRDICQRGTSLTIQCQVDSQVTMMFWYRQQPGQSLTLIATANQGSEATYESGFVIDKFPISRPNLTFSTLTVSNMSPEDSSIYLCSVGGQKETQYFGPGTRLLVL.

This clonotype was seen ten or more times. This chain connects TRBV6-2 or TRBV6-3 to TRBJ2-6; no clear D. Germline V gene data show CDR1 as MNHEY and CDR2 as SVGEGT. With 6 bases removed from V and 2 bases from J, the gap between germline ends came to 14 bases. The CDR3 runs 16 residues. The CDR3 sequence is CASSREQLPGANVLTF. The CDR3 DNA sequence: TGTGCCAGCAGCCGAGAACAACTTCCTGGGGCCAACGTCCTGACTTTC.

In its sample, this clonotype was seen a few times. The CDR3 DNA reads TGTGCCAGCGGCTTTGGGGGCGGGGAGCTGTTTTTT. It is translated as CASGFGGGELFF. This rearrangement joins TRBV6-2 or TRBV6-3 to TRBJ2-2, with D perhaps matching TRBD1 or TRBD2 (5 bases each). The CDR3 has 12 amino acids. Trimming took 8 bases from V and 7 from J, leaving 11 bases between them. Per the germline V gene, CDR1 is MNHEY and CDR2 is SVGEGT.

The chain uses TRBV6-6 and TRBJ2-3; tentatively, D is TRBD2 (5 bases). The CDR3 extends over 13 amino acids. The germline V gene has CDR1 MNHNY and CDR2 SVGAGI (reference sequence). V gave up 7 bases and J gave up 4 bases, with 12 bases separating them. The CDR3 spells CASTKGGADTQYF. The CDR3 region has the DNA TGTGCCAGCACAAAAGGAGGAGCAGATACGCAGTATTTT.

This chain joins TRBV20-1 and TRBJ1-5, with a possible D match to TRBD1 (6 bases). The CDR3 sequence is 13 residues long. V was clipped by 3 bases and J by 6 bases, with 12 bases between them. Germline V CDR1 and CDR2: DFQATT, SNEGSKA (reference sequence). CDR3 coding DNA: TGCAGTGCTAGGAACAGGGCCAGTCAGCCCCAGCATTTT. Encoded protein: CSARNRASQPQHF.

This rearrangement joins TRBV7-6 to TRBJ2-7, with D perhaps matching TRBD2 (5 bases). The V gene's germline CDR1 is SGHVS and CDR2 FNYEAQ. Trimming cost V 1 base and J 4 bases, with 20 bases left between them. The CDR3 runs 17 residues. CDR3 nucleotides: TGTGCCAGCAGCTTAGTGGATAGCGAGAGAACTTTATACGAGCAGTACTTC. This codes for CASSLVDSERTLYEQYF.

The sample holds a few counts of this clonotype. The rearrangement links TRBV6-2 or TRBV6-3 to TRBJ2-7, with D tentatively TRBD1 or TRBD2 (5 bases each). The length of the CDR3 is 13 residues. Germline CDR1 reads MNHEY; CDR2 reads SVGEGT. The germline V and J ends were trimmed by 4 bases and 6 bases, with 13 bases remaining between them. Written as DNA, the CDR3 is TGTGCCAGCAGTTTCCCGGGACCAAGCGAGCAGTACTTC. Protein: CASSFPGPSEQYF.

This clonotype was seen only a few times. The chain has TRBV4-1 and TRBJ1-1; TRBD1 agrees at 8 bases. The V gene's germline CDR1 is MGHRA and CDR2 YSYEKL. The ends lost 6 bases at V and 4 bases at J; junction bases unmatched: 4. The CDR3 contains 13 residues. CDR3 DNA: TGCGCCAGCAGACGGACAGGGTTCACTGAAGCTTTCTTT. Translated: CASRRTGFTEAFF.

This rearrangement joins TRBV24-1 to TRBJ2-1, with D perhaps matching TRBD1 (5 bases). CDR1 is KGHDR and CDR2 is SFDVKD in the germline V gene. V gave up 7 bases and J gave up 4 bases, with 7 bases separating them. The CDR3 has 12 residues. CDR3 bases: TGTGCCACCAGGACAGAGTACAATGAGCAGTTCTTC. Translated: CATRTEYNEQFF.

The rearrangement uses TRBV5-4 and TRBJ2-1; TRBD1 aligns across 12 bases. Germline CDR1 reads SGHNT; CDR2 reads YYREEE (reference sequence). J gave up 6 bases and V 3 bases, and 7 bases lay outside the gene matches. This CDR3 has 16 amino acids. The CDR3 sequence is CASSSAGTGGFNEQFF. CDR3 sequence (DNA): TGTGCCAGCAGCTCGGCCGGGACAGGGGGCTTCAATGAGCAGTTCTTC.

The genes are TRBV5-6 and TRBJ1-2; D is uncertain. There are 14 residues in the CDR3. The ends were cut back, 1 base at V and 3 bases at J, with 10 bases in the middle. Germline CDR1 and CDR2: SGHDT and YYEEEE. The CDR3 is CASSLSGNDYGYTF. CDR3 nucleotides: TGTGCCAGCAGCTTGTCGGGGAACGACTATGGCTACACCTTC.

The chain recombines TRBV7-2 with TRBJ2-7; possibly TRBD1 for D (5 bases). CDR1 is SGHTA, CDR2 FQGNSA, per germline. Trimming took off 5 bases at V and 0 bases at J, with 14 bases between the two ends. The CDR3 extends over 15 amino acids. The CDR3 sequence: CASSPLRTFSYEQYF. CDR3 nucleotide sequence: TGTGCCAGCAGCCCACTAAGGACATTCTCCTACGAGCAGTACTTC.

V usage is TRBV6-1 and J usage is TRBJ2-4; a possible D gene is TRBD2 (5 bases). The CDR3 has 15 residues. Germline lookup yields CDR1 MNHNS and CDR2 SASEGT. Trimming removed 8 bases from V and 1 base from J, with 15 bases in between. The CDR3 spells CASELVGTAKNIQYF. For the CDR3, the DNA is TGTGCCAGCGAACTAGTGGGAACGGCCAAAAACATTCAGTACTTC.

This clonotype was counted between two and nine times. V is TRBV12-3 or TRBV12-4 and J is TRBJ2-1; perhaps TRBD2 as D (5 bases). The ends were cut back, 3 bases at V and 5 bases at J, with 17 bases in the middle. The CDR3 consists of 16 residues. CDR3 amino acids: CASSFLPGLLHNEQFF. As DNA, the CDR3 is TGTGCCAGCAGTTTCCTCCCAGGACTCCTCCACAATGAGCAGTTCTTC.

CDR3 DNA sequence: TGTGCCAGCAGTTACTACGGCGCCTATGGCTACACCTTC. This translates into CASSYYGAYGYTF. This sequence joins TRBV6-5 and TRBJ1-2; D is unclear. The CDR3 totals 13 residues. Germline V gives CDR1 MNHEY, CDR2 SVGAGI. V lost 1 base, J lost 4 bases, and 7 bases lay in between.

The J gene is TRBJ2-2, the V gene TRBV25-1; D is undetermined. The CDR3 consists of 16 residues. Germline V gene sequence: CDR1 MGHDK, CDR2 SYGVNS. V shed 0 bases and J shed 4 bases, with 12 bases lying between them. CDR3 amino acids: CASSEYSYSSTGELFF. Here the CDR3 DNA reads TGTGCCAGCAGTGAATACTCCTACTCGAGCACCGGGGAGCTGTTTTTT.

This clonotype was counted between two and nine times. This chain connects TRBV6-1 to TRBJ2-5; 16 nucleotides align to TRBD2. The V gene end was trimmed by 4 bases and the J gene end by 4 bases; junction bases not matched to a gene: 12. The CDR3 spans 19 residues. CDR1 and CDR2 (germline): MNHNS, SASEGT. CDR3 in DNA: TGTGCCAGCAGTGGACTCCCCGGGACTAGCGGGGGGGCGTTAGAGACCCAGTACTTC. This translates into CASSGLPGTSGGALETQYF.

This clonotype appeared a few times. J is TRBJ2-7 and V is TRBV6-2 or TRBV6-3; D gene ambiguous. This CDR3 has 14 amino acids. V was shortened by 6 bases and J by 0 bases, with 12 bases between the two germline ends. CDR1 and CDR2 (germline): MNHEY, SVGEGT. The CDR3 spells CASRLTGSSYEQYF. CDR3 bases: TGTGCCAGCAGACTCACGGGTTCCTCCTACGAGCAGTACTTC.

The V call is TRBV7-9, the J call TRBJ2-6, with D possibly matching TRBD2 (5 bases). The CDR3 spans 14 residues. Looked up from germline, CDR1 is SEHNR and CDR2 is FQNEAQ (reference sequence). V was trimmed by 5 bases and J by 9 bases, leaving 14 bases between them. In DNA form, the CDR3 reads TGTGCCAGCAGCCCCCGGGGTGATCTCAACGTCCTGACTTTC. It translates to CASSPRGDLNVLTF.

The rearrangement links TRBV5-1 to TRBJ1-2; D is perhaps TRBD1 (5 bases). Germline V gives CDR1 SGHRS, CDR2 YFSETQ. The CDR3 consists of 14 residues. V lost 1 base, J lost 4 bases, and 11 bases lay in between. CDR3 sequence: CASSLREGIYGYTF. The CDR3 DNA reads as TGCGCCAGCAGCTTGCGGGAGGGGATCTATGGCTACACCTTC. Looking up the rest from reference TRBV5-1 and TRBJ1-2 gives the full variable domain: KAGVTQTPRYLIKTRGQQVTLSCSPISGHRSVSWYQQTPGQGLQFLFEYFSETQRNKGNFPGRFSGRQFSNSRSEMNVSTLELGDSALYLCASSLREGIYGYTFGSGTRLTVV.

The chain combines TRBV5-1 with TRBJ2-3, with D unresolved. Trimming cost V 4 bases and J 4 bases, with 16 bases left between them. Germline CDR1 SGHRS, CDR2 YFSETQ. The CDR3 runs to 15 residues. CDR3 loop: CASSLNPNGADTQYF. Here the CDR3 DNA reads TGCGCCAGCAGCCTAAACCCAAATGGCGCAGATACGCAGTATTTT.

The V gene is TRBV5-6, the J gene TRBJ1-2, with a tentative D call TRBD1 (6 bases). Germline V gene sequence: CDR1 SGHDT, CDR2 YYEEEE. The CDR3 contains 14 residues. Trimming took 6 bases from V and 2 from J, leaving 14 bases between them. The CDR3 DNA follows: TGTGCCAGCACCGCAGGGGCAGGCAACTATGGCTACACCTTC. Translation: CASTAGAGNYGYTF.

In this sample, this clonotype turned up a few times. This chain links TRBV11-2 with TRBJ1-1; unclear D gene. The CDR3 contains 15 residues. The V end was cut by 1 base, the J end by 1 base, with 10 bases between. Germline lookup yields CDR1 SGHAT and CDR2 FQNNGV. The CDR3 region is CASSLGYTPNTEAFF. The CDR3 nucleotides are TGTGCCAGCAGCTTAGGGTACACCCCGAACACTGAAGCTTTCTTT.

The DNA of the CDR3 is TGCGCCAGCAGCCACGGACAGGGCGTAATGAACACTGAAGCTTTCTTT. Translation gives CASSHGQGVMNTEAFF. V usage is TRBV5-1 and J usage is TRBJ1-1; 8 bases agree with TRBD1. Trimming cost V 4 bases and J 0 bases; bases outside gene matches: 8. The CDR3 loop spans 16 amino acids. Germline V gene data show CDR1 as SGHRS and CDR2 as YFSETQ.

The genes are TRBV12-3 or TRBV12-4 and TRBJ2-5, with 8 bases matching TRBD1. V shed 1 base, J shed 2 bases, and the junction held 12 bases outside the gene matches. The CDR3 extends over 18 amino acids. The CDR3 is CASSLEGLTGGRQETQYF. The CDR3, as DNA: TGTGCCAGCAGTTTAGAAGGACTCACAGGGGGTCGTCAAGAGACCCAGTACTTC.

The chain combines TRBV12-3 or TRBV12-4 with TRBJ2-7; D call uncertain. The CDR3 has 15 amino acids. Trimming left V 6 bases short and J 0 bases short, with 15 bases between. CDR3 residues: CASRLSASTSYEQYF. The DNA of the CDR3 is TGTGCCAGCAGATTGTCAGCCTCCACCTCCTACGAGCAGTACTTC.

This clonotype was found a few times. The chain joins TRBV9 to TRBJ2-1, with unresolved D. The CDR3 spans 15 residues. CDR1 and CDR2 (germline): SGDLS, YYNGEE. Trimming took off 0 bases at V and 2 bases at J, with 9 bases between the two ends. CDR3 amino acids: CASSVVITPYNEQFF. CDR3 bases: TGTGCCAGCAGCGTAGTTATAACGCCCTACAATGAGCAGTTCTTC. Full variable domain (outside the CDR3, taken from reference TRBV9 and TRBJ2-1): DSGVTQTPKHLITATGQRVTLRCSPRSGDLSVYWYQQSLDQGLQFLIQYYNGEERAKGNILERFSAQQFPDLHSELNLSSLELGDSALYFCASSVVITPYNEQFFGPGTRLTVL.

For the CDR3, the DNA is TGTGCCAGCAGCTTAATTGGGGGGACCACAGATACGCAGTATTTT. This codes for CASSLIGGTTDTQYF. V and J are TRBV7-3 and TRBJ2-3, with D maybe TRBD2 (6 bases). The ends were cut back, 1 base at V and 2 bases at J, with 10 bases in the middle. Germline values: CDR1 SGHTA, CDR2 FQGTGA. CDR3 length equals 15 residues.